This T cell receptor beta chain derives from a study of T cells in Graves' hyperthyroidism and ophthalmopathy. As for the study in general: Peripheral blood collection took place at initial diagnosis, before any treatment.

Aged 18 to 65, the patients had hyperthyroidism that was newly diagnosed and had lasted under 2 months. PBMCs were obtained from 10 ml fresh peripheral blood. The length of the CDR3 is 15 residues. Trimming pared 6 bases from V and 3 bases from J, leaving 20 bases between. Germline-derived CDR1 and CDR2 are DFQATT and SNEGSKA (reference sequence). Using RNA transcripts as the source, TCR beta CDR3 regions were amplified. The TCR CDR3 first-round RT-PCR relied on the HTBI primer set. TCRdb used MiXCR to reprocess the multiplex PCR reads, holding one entry per CDR3 protein. The profile covers fewer than 800,000 distinct CDR3 sequences, with about 16% appearing a single time and about 8.4% taken by the ten largest. With respect to this clonotype: The antigen is unknown.

Broader study findings: In simple terms, a model built on 13 V-J features told ophthalmopathy apart from stable hyperthyroidism.

The sequenced sample consisted of blood. The TCR was taken from a young man with Graves' hyperthyroidism. The chain employs TRBV20-1 and TRBJ1-2, with unresolved D. The CDR3 reads CSAQNSQGLYYGYTF. The CDR3, as DNA: TGCAGTGCCCAAAATTCTCAAGGACTCTACTATGGCTACACCTTC.